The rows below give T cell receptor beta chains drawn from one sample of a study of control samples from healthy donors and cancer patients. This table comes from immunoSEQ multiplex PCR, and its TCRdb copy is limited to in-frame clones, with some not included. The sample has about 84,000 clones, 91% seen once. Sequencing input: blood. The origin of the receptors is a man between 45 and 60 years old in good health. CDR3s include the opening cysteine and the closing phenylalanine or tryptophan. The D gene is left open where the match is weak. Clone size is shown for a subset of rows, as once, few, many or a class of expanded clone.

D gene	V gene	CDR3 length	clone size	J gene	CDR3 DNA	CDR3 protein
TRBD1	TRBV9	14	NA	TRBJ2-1	TGTGCCAGCAGCTCCGGACAGGGTGCCAATGAGCAGTTCTTC	CASSSGQGANEQFF
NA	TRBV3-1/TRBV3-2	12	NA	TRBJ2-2	TGTGCCAGCAGCCAAGGTTACGGGGAGCTGTTTTTT	CASSQGYGELFF
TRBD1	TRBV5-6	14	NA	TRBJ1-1	TGTGCCAGCAGTTACACAGGGGGGATCACTGAAGCTTTCTTT	CASSYTGGITEAFF
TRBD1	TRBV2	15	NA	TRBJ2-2	TGTGCCAGCAGGACCCTCAGGGGGCCCACCGGGGAGCTGTTTTTT	CASRTLRGPTGELFF
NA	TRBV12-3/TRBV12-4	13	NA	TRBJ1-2	TGTGCCAGCAGTTTAGCAGGGATTAGTGGCTACACCTTC	CASSLAGISGYTF
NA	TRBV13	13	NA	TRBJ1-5	TGTGCCAGCAGCTTAGGCCGAGGACAGCCCCAGCATTTT	CASSLGRGQPQHF
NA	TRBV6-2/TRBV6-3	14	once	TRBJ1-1	TGTGCCAGCAGTTACAGCTCGCTCGGACCTGAAGCTTTCTTT	CASSYSSLGPEAFF
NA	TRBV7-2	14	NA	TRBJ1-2	TGTGCCAGCAGCTTGGGGGACAACCTCTATGGCTACACCTTC	CASSLGDNLYGYTF
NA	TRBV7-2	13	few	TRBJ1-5	TGTGCCAGCAGCTTAGTGGGCCGGGAGCCCCAGCATTTT	CASSLVGREPQHF
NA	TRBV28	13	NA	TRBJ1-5	TGTGCCAGCAGTCCCGGGGGAGCCCAGCCCCAGCATTTT	CASSPGGAQPQHF
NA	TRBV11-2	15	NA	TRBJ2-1	TGTGCCAGCAGCTTACAGGGCTATGTGAAGAATGAGCAGTTCTTC	CASSLQGYVKNEQFF
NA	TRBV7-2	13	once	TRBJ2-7	TGTGCCAGCAGCTTAGTTGTTAGCGACGAGCAGTACTTC	CASSLVVSDEQYF
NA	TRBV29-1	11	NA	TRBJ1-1	TGCAGCGTAACAGATCAGAATGAAGCTTTCTTT	CSVTDQNEAFF
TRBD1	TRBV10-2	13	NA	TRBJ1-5	TGCGCCAGCAGCACAGGGGTCAATCAGCCCCAGCATTTT	CASSTGVNQPQHF
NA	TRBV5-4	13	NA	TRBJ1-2	TGTGCCAGCTCCGAGAACGCATACTATGGCTACACCTTC	CASSENAYYGYTF
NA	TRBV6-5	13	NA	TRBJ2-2	TGTGCCACCTTCCGTGGTGATCACGGGGAGCTGTTTTTT	CATFRGDHGELFF
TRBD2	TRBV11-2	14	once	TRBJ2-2	TGTGCCAGCACCGGGACTAGGACACCCGGGGAGCTGTTTTTT	CASTGTRTPGELFF
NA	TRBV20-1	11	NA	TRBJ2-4	TGCAGTGCTAGAGATATGGACATTCAGTACTTC	CSARDMDIQYF
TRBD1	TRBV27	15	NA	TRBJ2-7	TGTGCCAGCAGTTCTAGGGGGCCCAGCTCCTACGAGCAGTACTTC	CASSSRGPSSYEQYF
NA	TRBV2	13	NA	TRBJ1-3	TGTGCCAGCAGGGGAATGGGTGGAAACACCATATATTTT	CASRGMGGNTIYF
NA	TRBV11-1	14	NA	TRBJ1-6	TGTGCCAGCAGCTTAGGACGTTCAAATTCACCCCTCCACTTT	CASSLGRSNSPLHF
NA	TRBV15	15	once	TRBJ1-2	TGTGCCACCAGCAGCACTGCGGGTCCCCCGGACGGCTACACCTTC	CATSSTAGPPDGYTF
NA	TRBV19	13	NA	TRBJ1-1	TGTGCCAGTAGTATAGACAGGAACACTGAAGCTTTCTTT	CASSIDRNTEAFF
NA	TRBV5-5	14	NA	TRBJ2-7	TGTGCCAGCAGCTTGGGAAGGGTTATCTACGAGCAGTACTTC	CASSLGRVIYEQYF
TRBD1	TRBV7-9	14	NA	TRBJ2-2	TGTGCCAGCAGCCCGGGACAGGGTACCGGGGAGCTGTTTTTT	CASSPGQGTGELFF
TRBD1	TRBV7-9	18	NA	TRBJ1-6	TGTGCCAGCAGCTTAGCCGCGACAGGGAGCTCCTATAATTCACCCCTCCACTTT	CASSLAATGSSYNSPLHF
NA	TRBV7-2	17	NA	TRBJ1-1	TGTGCCAGCAGCTTAGTAGGGCAGGGAGCGGGGAGCACTGAAGCTTTCTTT	CASSLVGQGAGSTEAFF
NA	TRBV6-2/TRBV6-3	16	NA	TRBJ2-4	TGTGCCAGCAGTTACTCTGTCGGGGGTCTGACGAACATTCAGTACTTC	CASSYSVGGLTNIQYF
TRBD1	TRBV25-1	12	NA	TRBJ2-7	TGTGCCAGCAGCAGGGGGTTCTACGAGCAGTACTTC	CASSRGFYEQYF
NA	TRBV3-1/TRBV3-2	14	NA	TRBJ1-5	TGTGCCAGACCCAATTCCCTTAGCAATCAGCCCCAGCATTTT	CARPNSLSNQPQHF
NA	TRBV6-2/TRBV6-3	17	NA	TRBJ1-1	TGTGCCAGCAGTTACTCTGTTCGGCTTTTCATGAACACTGAAGCTTTCTTT	CASSYSVRLFMNTEAFF
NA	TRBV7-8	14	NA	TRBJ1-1	TGTGCCAGCAGCTTAAGCGGGAAGAACACTGAAGCTTTCTTT	CASSLSGKNTEAFF
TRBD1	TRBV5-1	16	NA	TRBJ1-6	TGCGCCAGCAGCTTGGTACAGGGACAGGGGGGAGGACCCCTCCACTTT	CASSLVQGQGGGPLHF
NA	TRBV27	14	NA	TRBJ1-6	TGTGCCAGCAGTTTATCACCTCGGACACTTAGCCTCCACTTT	CASSLSPRTLSLHF
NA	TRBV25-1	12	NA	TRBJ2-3	TGTGCCAGCAGCGAGCTCATCGATACGCAGTATTTT	CASSELIDTQYF
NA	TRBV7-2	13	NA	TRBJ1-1	TGTGCCAGCACCATAGGTTTGAACACTGAAGCTTTCTTT	CASTIGLNTEAFF
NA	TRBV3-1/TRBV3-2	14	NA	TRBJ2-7	TGTGCCAGCAGCCAAGCAGGGGTCCGATACGAGCAGTACTTC	CASSQAGVRYEQYF
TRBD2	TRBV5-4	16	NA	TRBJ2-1	TGTGCCAGCAGCTCCGGGGACGGGGGGGATTACAATGAGCAGTTCTTC	CASSSGDGGDYNEQFF
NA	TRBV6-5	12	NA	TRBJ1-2	TGTGCCAGCAGCCGCACGGGGGGCGGCTACACCTTC	CASSRTGGGYTF
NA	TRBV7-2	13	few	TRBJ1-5	TGTGCCAGCAGCTTGGGTGGGTATCAGCCCCAGCATTTT	CASSLGGYQPQHF
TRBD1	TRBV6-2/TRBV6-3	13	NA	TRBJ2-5	TGTGCCAGCAGTTGGGGGACAGGAGAGACCCAGTACTTC	CASSWGTGETQYF
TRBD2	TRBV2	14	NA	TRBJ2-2	TGTGCCAGCAGAATAGCGGGGAACACCGGGGAGCTGTTTTTT	CASRIAGNTGELFF
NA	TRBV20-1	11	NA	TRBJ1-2	TGCAGTGCTATACCCGGGACCTACTACACCTTC	CSAIPGTYYTF
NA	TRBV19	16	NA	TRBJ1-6	TGTGCCAGTAGTAAGTACAGCCTAAATTTTAATTCACCCCTCCACTTT	CASSKYSLNFNSPLHF
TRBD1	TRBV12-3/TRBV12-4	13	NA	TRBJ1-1	TGTGCCAGCAGTTTAGCACCGGGACAGGGAGCTTTCTTT	CASSLAPGQGAFF
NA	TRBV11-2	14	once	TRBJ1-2	TGTGCCACGGGGGTCCTCTCCGGCCGAGATGGCTACACCTTC	CATGVLSGRDGYTF
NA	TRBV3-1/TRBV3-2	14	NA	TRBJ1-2	TGTGCCAGCAGCCAGGCCCTCCGTGAAGGTGGCTACACCTTC	CASSQALREGGYTF
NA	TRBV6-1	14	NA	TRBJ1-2	TGTGCCAGCAGTGAACGTAGGGGCGGAGGGGGCTACACCTTC	CASSERRGGGGYTF
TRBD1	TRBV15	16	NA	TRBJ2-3	TGTGCCACGAGCCCGGGACAGAATTTTAACACAGATACGCAGTATTTT	CATSPGQNFNTDTQYF
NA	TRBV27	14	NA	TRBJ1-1	TGTGCCAGCAGTTTAGGGGAGTTTAACACTGAAGCTTTCTTT	CASSLGEFNTEAFF
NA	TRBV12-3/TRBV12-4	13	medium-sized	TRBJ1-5	TGTGCCAGCAGTTTGACAGGCAATCAGCCCCAGCATTTT	CASSLTGNQPQHF
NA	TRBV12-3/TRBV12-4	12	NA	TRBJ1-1	TGTGCCAGCAGTTTCGGGGACCTGGGGGCTTTCTTT	CASSFGDLGAFF
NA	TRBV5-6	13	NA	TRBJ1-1	TGTGCCAGCAGCTTGACTACCCGAGTCGAAGCTTTCTTT	CASSLTTRVEAFF
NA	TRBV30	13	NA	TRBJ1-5	TGTGCCTGGAGCCCAGATAGCAATCAGCCCCAGCATTTT	CAWSPDSNQPQHF